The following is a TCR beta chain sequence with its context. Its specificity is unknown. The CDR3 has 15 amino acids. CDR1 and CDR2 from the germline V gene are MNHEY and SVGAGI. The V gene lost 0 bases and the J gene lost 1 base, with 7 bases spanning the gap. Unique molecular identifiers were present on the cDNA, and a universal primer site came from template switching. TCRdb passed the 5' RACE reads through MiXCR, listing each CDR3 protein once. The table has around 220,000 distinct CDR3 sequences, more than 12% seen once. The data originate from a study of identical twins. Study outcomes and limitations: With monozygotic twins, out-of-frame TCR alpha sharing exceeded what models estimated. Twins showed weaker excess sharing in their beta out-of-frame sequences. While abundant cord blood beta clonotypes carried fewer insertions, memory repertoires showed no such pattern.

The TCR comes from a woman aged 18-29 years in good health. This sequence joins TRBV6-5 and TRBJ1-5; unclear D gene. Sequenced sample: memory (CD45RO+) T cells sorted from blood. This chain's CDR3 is CASSYSGQSNQPQHF. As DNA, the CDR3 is TGTGCCAGCAGTTACTCGGGTCAGAGCAATCAGCCCCAGCATTTT.